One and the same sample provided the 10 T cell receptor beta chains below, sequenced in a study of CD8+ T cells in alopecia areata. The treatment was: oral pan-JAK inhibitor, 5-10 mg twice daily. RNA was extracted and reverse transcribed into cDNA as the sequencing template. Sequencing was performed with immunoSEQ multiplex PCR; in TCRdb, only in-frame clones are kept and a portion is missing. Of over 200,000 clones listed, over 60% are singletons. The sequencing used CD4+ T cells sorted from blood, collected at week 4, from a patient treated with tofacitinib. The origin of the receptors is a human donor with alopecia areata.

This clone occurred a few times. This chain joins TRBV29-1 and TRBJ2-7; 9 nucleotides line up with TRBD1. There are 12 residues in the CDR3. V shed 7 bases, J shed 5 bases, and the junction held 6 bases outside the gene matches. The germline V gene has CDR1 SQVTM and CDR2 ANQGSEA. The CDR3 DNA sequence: TGCAGCGCCGGGACAGGGAACCACGAGCAGTACTTC. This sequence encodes CSAGTGNHEQYF.

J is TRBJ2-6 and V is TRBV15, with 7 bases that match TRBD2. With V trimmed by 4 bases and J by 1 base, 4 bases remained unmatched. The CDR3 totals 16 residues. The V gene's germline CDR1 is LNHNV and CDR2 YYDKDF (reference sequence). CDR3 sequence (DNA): TGTGCCACCAGCATGGGAGGGGTTTCTGGGGCCAACGTCCTGACTTTC. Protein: CATSMGGVSGANVLTF.

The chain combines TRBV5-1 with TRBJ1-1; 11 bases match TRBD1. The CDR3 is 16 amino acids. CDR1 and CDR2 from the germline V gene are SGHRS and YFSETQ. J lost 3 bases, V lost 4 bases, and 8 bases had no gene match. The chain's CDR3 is CASSRLPGQGDTEAFF. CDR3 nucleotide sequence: TGCGCCAGCAGCCGCTTACCGGGACAGGGGGACACTGAAGCTTTCTTT. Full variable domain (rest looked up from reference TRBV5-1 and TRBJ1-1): KAGVTQTPRYLIKTRGQQVTLSCSPISGHRSVSWYQQTPGQGLQFLFEYFSETQRNKGNFPGRFSGRQFSNSRSEMNVSTLELGDSALYLCASSRLPGQGDTEAFFGQGTRLTVV.

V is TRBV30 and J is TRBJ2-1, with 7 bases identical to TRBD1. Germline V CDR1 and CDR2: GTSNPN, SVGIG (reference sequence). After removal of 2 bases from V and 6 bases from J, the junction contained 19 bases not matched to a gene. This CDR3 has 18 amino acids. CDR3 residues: CAWSTGYRVTGVANEQFF. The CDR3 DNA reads TGTGCCTGGAGTACCGGGTATAGGGTTACAGGGGTGGCCAATGAGCAGTTCTTC.

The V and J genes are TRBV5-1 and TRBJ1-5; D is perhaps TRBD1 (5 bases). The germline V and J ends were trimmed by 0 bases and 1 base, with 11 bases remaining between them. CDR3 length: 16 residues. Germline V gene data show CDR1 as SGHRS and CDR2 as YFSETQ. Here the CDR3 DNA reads TGCGCCAGCAGCTTGGACGGGGACCAGAGCAATCAGCCCCAGCATTTT. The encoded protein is CASSLDGDQSNQPQHF. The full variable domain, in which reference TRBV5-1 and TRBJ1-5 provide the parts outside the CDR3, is KAGVTQTPRYLIKTRGQQVTLSCSPISGHRSVSWYQQTPGQGLQFLFEYFSETQRNKGNFPGRFSGRQFSNSRSEMNVSTLELGDSALYLCASSLDGDQSNQPQHFGDGTRLSIL.

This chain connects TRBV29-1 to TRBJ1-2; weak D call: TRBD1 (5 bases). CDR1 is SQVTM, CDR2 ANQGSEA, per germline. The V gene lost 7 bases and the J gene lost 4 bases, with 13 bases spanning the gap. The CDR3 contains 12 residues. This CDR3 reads CSAYGQTYGYTF. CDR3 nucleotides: TGCAGCGCCTACGGACAAACCTATGGCTACACCTTC.

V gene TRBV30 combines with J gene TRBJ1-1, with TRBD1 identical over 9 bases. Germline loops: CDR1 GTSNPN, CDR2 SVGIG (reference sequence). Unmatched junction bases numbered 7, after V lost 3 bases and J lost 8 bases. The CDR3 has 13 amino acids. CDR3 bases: TGTGCCTGGAGCGGGGGACAGGGAAGAGAAGCTTTCTTT. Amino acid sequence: CAWSGGQGREAFF.

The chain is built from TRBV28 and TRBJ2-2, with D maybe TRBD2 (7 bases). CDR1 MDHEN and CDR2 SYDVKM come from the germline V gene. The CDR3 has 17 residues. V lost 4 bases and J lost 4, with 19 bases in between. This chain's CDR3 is CASSSTGGGGGTGELFF. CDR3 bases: TGTGCCAGCAGTTCGACTGGGGGGGGCGGCGGCACCGGGGAGCTGTTTTTT.

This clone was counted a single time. CDR3 protein: CASMEGASSPLHF. The CDR3 DNA is TGTGCCAGCATGGAAGGGGCGTCGTCACCCCTCCACTTT. The genes are TRBV25-1 and TRBJ1-6; D may be TRBD1 (5 bases). This CDR3 is built from 13 residues. Germline-derived CDR1 and CDR2 are MGHDK and SYGVNS. The V gene lost 7 bases and the J gene lost 10 bases, with 14 bases spanning the gap.

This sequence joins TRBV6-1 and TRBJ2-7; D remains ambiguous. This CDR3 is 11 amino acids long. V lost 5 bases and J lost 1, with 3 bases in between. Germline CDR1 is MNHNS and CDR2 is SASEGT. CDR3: CASSFSYEQYF. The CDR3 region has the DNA TGTGCCAGCAGTTTTTCCTACGAGCAGTACTTC.